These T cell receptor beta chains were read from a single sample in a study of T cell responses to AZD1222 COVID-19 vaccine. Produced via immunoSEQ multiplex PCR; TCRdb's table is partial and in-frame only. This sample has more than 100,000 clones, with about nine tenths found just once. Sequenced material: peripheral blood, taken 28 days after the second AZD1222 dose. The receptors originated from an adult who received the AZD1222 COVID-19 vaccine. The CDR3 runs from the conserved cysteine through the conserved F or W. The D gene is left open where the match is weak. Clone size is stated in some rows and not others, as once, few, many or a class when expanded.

CASSLKTDRWDTQYF TGTGCCAGCAGCCTGAAGACAGACCGGTGGGATACGCAGTATTTT NA TRBV14 once TRBJ2-3
CAWSAWEGTDAPLHF TGTGCCTGGAGTGCCTGGGAGGGGACGGACGCACCCCTCCACTTT NA TRBV30 NA TRBJ1-6
CASSRVTMGNTEAFF TGTGCCAGCAGCCGAGTCACGATGGGGAACACTGAAGCTTTCTTT NA TRBV3-1/TRBV3-2 NA TRBJ1-1
CASSPRVTYEQYF TGTGCCAGCTCCCCCAGGGTGACGTACGAGCAGTACTTC NA TRBV11-2 NA TRBJ2-7
CASSYKQDPPMNTEAFF TGTGCCAGCAGCTACAAACAGGATCCGCCAATGAACACTGAAGCTTTCTTT NA TRBV11-2 NA TRBJ1-1
CASKVPGEETQYF TGTGCCAGCAAAGTCCCGGGGGAAGAGACCCAGTACTTC NA TRBV6-5 NA TRBJ2-5
CATDRGDVNTEAFF TGTGCCACAGACAGGGGAGATGTGAACACTGAAGCTTTCTTT TRBD1 TRBV2 NA TRBJ1-1
CASSDTGTPAGELFF TGCGCCAGCAGTGACACAGGGACCCCCGCCGGGGAGCTGTTTTTT NA TRBV10-2 NA TRBJ2-2
CASGGQGLYGYTF TGTGCCAGTGGGGGACAGGGGCTCTATGGCTACACCTTC TRBD1 TRBV19 NA TRBJ1-2
CASSRQGKSMNTEAFF TGCGCCAGCAGTCGACAGGGGAAGAGCATGAACACTGAAGCTTTCTTT TRBD1 TRBV5-1 NA TRBJ1-1
CASSLAPSGQTSYEQYF TGTGCCAGCAGCTTGGCTCCTTCCGGACAGACCTCCTACGAGCAGTACTTC NA TRBV5-5 NA TRBJ2-7
CASSEGDRGLNQPQHF TGTGCCAGCAGTGAGGGGGACAGGGGGCTCAATCAGCCCCAGCATTTT TRBD1 TRBV25-1 NA TRBJ1-5
CASSPRGVYEQYF TGTGCCAGCAGCCCCAGGGGTGTCTACGAGCAGTACTTC NA TRBV7-6 NA TRBJ2-7
CASSLLPDSSYEQYF TGTGCCAGCAGTTTATTACCTGACAGCTCCTACGAGCAGTACTTC NA TRBV27 NA TRBJ2-7
CASSQQGSTDTQYF TGTGCCAGCAGCCAGCAGGGCAGTACAGATACGCAGTATTTT NA TRBV3-1/TRBV3-2 once TRBJ2-3
CASSDEGIRKGYNEQFF TGTGCCAGCAGTGACGAGGGTATAAGAAAAGGCTACAATGAGCAGTTCTTC NA TRBV25-1 few TRBJ2-1
CASSLRGQGKMLHQPQHF TGTGCCAGCAGTTTACGGGGACAGGGGAAGATGCTGCATCAGCCCCAGCATTTT TRBD1 TRBV28 NA TRBJ1-5
CASSSEHPGSGAEAFF TGTGCCAGCAGCTCTGAACACCCCGGTTCCGGGGCTGAAGCTTTCTTT NA TRBV7-2 few TRBJ1-1
CSVGLAGGGTDTQYF TGCAGCGTGGGACTAGCGGGGGGCGGCACAGATACGCAGTATTTT TRBD2 TRBV29-1 NA TRBJ2-3
CASSQDSRRTGELFF TGTGCCAGCAGCCAAGATAGTCGGAGGACCGGGGAGCTGTTTTTT NA TRBV4-2 NA TRBJ2-2
CASRGRLVLYEQFF TGTGCCAGCAGGGGCCGGCTAGTCCTCTATGAGCAGTTCTTC NA TRBV28 once TRBJ2-1
CASSQDWGVLGKNIQYF TGTGCCAGCAGCCAAGATTGGGGCGTCCTAGGCAAAAACATTCAGTACTTC NA TRBV4-2 NA TRBJ2-4
CASSFGSPGRNTQYF TGTGCCAGCAGCTTCGGGTCCCCTGGCCGAAATACGCAGTATTTT NA TRBV9 NA TRBJ2-3
CASSQVRGGAFF TGTGCCAGCAGCCAAGTACGGGGGGGAGCTTTCTTT NA TRBV4-2 NA TRBJ1-1
CASSTDISIGKLFF TGTGCCAGTAGTACGGACATTAGTATCGGAAAACTGTTTTTT NA TRBV19 NA TRBJ1-4
CASSSYREAFF TGTGCCAGCAGTTCGTACAGGGAAGCTTTCTTT NA TRBV28 NA TRBJ1-1
CVSSLGLAISEQFF TGTGTCAGCAGCTTGGGACTAGCGATAAGTGAGCAGTTCTTC TRBD2 TRBV25-1 NA TRBJ2-1
CASSLAGDIYEQYF TGCGCCAGCAGCTTGGCCGGGGATATCTACGAGCAGTACTTC NA TRBV5-1 NA TRBJ2-7
CASSPRTGDNEQFF TGTGCCAGCAGCCCCAGGACAGGGGACAATGAGCAGTTCTTC TRBD1 TRBV7-3 NA TRBJ2-1
CASSTSGLGQFF TGTGCCAGCAGTACTAGTGGCTTGGGGCAGTTCTTC NA TRBV2 NA TRBJ2-1
CASSPSSGSLNTEAFF TGTGCCAGCTCACCAAGTTCGGGCAGCTTGAACACTGAAGCTTTCTTT NA TRBV18 NA TRBJ1-1
CASSQQGASNEKLFF TGTGCCAGCTCTCAACAGGGGGCTTCGAATGAAAAACTGTTTTTT TRBD1 TRBV18 NA TRBJ1-4
CASSDSVRRTYEQYF TGTGCCAGCAGTGACTCCGTACGGCGGACCTACGAGCAGTACTTC NA TRBV6-5 NA TRBJ2-7
CASSIQGNTEAFF TGTGCCAGCAGCATTCAGGGGAACACTGAAGCTTTCTTT NA TRBV7-3 NA TRBJ1-1